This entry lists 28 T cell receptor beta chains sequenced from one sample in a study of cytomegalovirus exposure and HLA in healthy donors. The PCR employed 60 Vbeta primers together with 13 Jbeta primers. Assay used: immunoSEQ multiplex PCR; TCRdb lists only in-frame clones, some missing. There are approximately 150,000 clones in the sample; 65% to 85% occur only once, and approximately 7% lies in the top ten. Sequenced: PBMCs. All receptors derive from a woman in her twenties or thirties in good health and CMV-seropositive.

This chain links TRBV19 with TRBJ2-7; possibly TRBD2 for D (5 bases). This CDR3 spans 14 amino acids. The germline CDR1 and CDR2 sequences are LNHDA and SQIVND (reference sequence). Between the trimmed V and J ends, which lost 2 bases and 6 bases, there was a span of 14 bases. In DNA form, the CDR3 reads TGTGCCAGTAGTATACGAGATCCGGCGGGCGAGCAGTACTTC. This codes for CASSIRDPAGEQYF.

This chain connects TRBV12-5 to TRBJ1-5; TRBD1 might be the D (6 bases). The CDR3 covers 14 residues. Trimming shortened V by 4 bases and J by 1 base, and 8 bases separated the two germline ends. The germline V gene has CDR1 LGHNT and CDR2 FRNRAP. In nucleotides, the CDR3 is TGTGCTAGTGGTTACAGGGACAGCAATCAGCCCCAGCATTTT. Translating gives CASGYRDSNQPQHF.

This CDR3 reads CASSPALRVEQYF. In DNA, the CDR3 is TGTGCCAGCTCACCCGCCCTCAGGGTTGAGCAGTACTTC. The chain employs TRBV18 and TRBJ2-7; maybe TRBD1 (5 bases). The CDR3 covers 13 residues. Germline V gene lookup returns CDR1 KGHSH and CDR2 LQKENI. V lost 3 bases to trimming and J lost 7 bases, with 13 bases between them.

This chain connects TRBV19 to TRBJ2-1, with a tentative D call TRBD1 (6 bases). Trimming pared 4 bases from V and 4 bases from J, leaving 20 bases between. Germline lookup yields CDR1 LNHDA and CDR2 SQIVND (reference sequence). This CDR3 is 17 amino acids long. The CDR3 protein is CASSTRMTGSGYNEQFF. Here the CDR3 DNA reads TGTGCCAGTAGTACCAGGATGACAGGTTCTGGATACAATGAGCAGTTCTTC.

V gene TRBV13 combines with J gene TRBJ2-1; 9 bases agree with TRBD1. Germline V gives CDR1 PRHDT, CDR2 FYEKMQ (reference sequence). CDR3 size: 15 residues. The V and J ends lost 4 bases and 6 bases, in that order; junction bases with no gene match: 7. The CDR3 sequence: CASSSDRGKRNEQFF. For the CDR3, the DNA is TGTGCCAGCAGCTCCGACAGGGGGAAACGCAATGAGCAGTTCTTC.

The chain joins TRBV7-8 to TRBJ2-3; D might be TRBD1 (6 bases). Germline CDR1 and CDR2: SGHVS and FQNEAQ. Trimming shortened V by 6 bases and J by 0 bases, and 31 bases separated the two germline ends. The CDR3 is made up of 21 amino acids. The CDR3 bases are TGTGCCAGCAGTTCCCTCGAGGGCCTGAATTACAGGGCATCTAGCACAGATACGCAGTATTTT. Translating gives CASSSLEGLNYRASSTDTQYF.

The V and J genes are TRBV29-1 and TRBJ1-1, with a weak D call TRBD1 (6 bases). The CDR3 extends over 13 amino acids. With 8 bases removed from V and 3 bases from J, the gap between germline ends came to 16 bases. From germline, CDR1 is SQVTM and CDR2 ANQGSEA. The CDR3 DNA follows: TGCAGCTCCGCCCTCGAGGGGGACACTGAAGCTTTCTTT. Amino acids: CSSALEGDTEAFF.

This CDR3 is CASSPPGGGQYF. As DNA, the CDR3 is TGTGCCAGCAGCCCCCCGGGTGGCGGGCAGTACTTC. The gene calls are TRBV7-3 and TRBJ2-7; D unclear. There are 12 residues in the CDR3. Trimming shortened V by 5 bases and J by 9 bases, and 14 bases separated the two germline ends. From germline, CDR1 is SGHTA and CDR2 FQGTGA.

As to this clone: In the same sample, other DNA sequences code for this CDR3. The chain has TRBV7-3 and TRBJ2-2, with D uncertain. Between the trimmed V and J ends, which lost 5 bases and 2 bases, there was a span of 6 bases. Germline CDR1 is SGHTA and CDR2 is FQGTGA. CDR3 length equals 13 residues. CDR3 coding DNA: TGTGCCAGCAGCCCACTAAACACCGGGGAGCTGTTTTTT. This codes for CASSPLNTGELFF. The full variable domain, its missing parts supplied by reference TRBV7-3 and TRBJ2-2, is GAGVSQTPSNKVTEKGKYVELRCDPISGHTALYWYRQSLGQGPEFLIYFQGTGAADDSGLPNDRFFAVRPEGSVSTLKIQRTERGDSAVYLCASSPLNTGELFFGEGSRLTVL.

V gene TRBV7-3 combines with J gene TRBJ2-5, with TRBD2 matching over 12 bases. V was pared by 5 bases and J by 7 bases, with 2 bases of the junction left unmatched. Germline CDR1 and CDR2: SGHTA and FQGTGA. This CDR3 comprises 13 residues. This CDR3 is CASSPGLAGTQYF. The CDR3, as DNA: TGTGCCAGCAGCCCGGGACTAGCGGGGACCCAGTACTTC.

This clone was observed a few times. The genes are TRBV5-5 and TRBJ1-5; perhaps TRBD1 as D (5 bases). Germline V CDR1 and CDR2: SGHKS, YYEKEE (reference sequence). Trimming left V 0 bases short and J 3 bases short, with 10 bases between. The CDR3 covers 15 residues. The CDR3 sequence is CASSLAGGINQPQHF. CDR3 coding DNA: TGTGCCAGCAGCTTGGCCGGGGGTATCAATCAGCCCCAGCATTTT.

The CDR3 loop is CASSPPGFPYGYTF. The DNA for the CDR3 is TGTGCCAGCAGCCCCCCGGGATTTCCCTATGGCTACACCTTC. V and J are TRBV9 and TRBJ1-2; D gene uncertain. The germline V gene encodes CDR1 SGDLS and CDR2 YYNGEE. The CDR3 loop spans 14 amino acids. V was pared by 4 bases and J by 4 bases, with 14 bases between.

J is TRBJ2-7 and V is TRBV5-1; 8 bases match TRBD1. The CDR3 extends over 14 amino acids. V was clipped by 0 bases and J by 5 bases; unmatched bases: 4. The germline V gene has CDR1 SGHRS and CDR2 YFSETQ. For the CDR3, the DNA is TGCGCCAGCAGCTTGGCAGGGGGCGCAAACGAGCAGTACTTC. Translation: CASSLAGGANEQYF.

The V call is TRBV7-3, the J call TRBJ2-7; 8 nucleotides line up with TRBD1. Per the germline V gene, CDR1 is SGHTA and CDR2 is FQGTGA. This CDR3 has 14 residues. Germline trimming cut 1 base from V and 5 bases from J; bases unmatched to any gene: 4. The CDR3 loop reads CASSLNLQGDEQYF. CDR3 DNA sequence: TGTGCCAGCAGCTTAAACTTACAGGGGGACGAGCAGTACTTC. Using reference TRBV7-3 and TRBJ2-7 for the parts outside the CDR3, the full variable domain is GAGVSQTPSNKVTEKGKYVELRCDPISGHTALYWYRQSLGQGPEFLIYFQGTGAADDSGLPNDRFFAVRPEGSVSTLKIQRTERGDSAVYLCASSLNLQGDEQYFGPGTRLTVT.

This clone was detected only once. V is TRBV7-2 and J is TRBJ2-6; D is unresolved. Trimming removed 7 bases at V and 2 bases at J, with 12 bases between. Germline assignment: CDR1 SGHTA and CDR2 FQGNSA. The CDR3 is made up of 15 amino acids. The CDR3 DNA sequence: TGTGCCAGCACTTCCCAGGCCACTGGGGCCAACGTCCTGACTTTC. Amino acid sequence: CASTSQATGANVLTF.

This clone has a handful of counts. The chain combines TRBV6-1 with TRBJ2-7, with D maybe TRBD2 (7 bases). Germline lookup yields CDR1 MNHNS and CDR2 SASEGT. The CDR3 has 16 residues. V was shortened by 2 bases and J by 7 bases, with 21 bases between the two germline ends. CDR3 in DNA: TGTGCCAGCAGTGAACCCCCAGCCAGGGGAGGGTATGAGCAGTACTTC. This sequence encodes CASSEPPARGGYEQYF.

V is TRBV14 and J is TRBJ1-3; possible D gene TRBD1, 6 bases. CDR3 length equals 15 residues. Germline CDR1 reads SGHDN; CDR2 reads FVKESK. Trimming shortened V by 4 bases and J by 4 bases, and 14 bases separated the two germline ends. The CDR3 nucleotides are TGTGCCAGCAGCCCTTCGACAGGTTCGGGAAACACCATATATTTT. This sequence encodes CASSPSTGSGNTIYF. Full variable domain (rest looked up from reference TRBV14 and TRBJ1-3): EAGVTQFPSHSVIEKGQTVTLRCDPISGHDNLYWYRRVMGKEIKFLLHFVKESKQDESGMPNNRFLAERTGGTYSTLKVQPAELEDSGVYFCASSPSTGSGNTIYFGEGSWLTVV.

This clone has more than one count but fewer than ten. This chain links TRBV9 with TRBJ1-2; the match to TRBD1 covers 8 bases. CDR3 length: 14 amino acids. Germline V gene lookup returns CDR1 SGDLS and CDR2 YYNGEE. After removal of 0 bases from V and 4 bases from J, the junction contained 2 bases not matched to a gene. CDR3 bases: TGTGCCAGCAGCGTAGGGGACAGGAGCTATGGCTACACCTTC. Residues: CASSVGDRSYGYTF. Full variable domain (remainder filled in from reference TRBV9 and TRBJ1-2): DSGVTQTPKHLITATGQRVTLRCSPRSGDLSVYWYQQSLDQGLQFLIQYYNGEERAKGNILERFSAQQFPDLHSELNLSSLELGDSALYFCASSVGDRSYGYTFGSGTRLTVV.

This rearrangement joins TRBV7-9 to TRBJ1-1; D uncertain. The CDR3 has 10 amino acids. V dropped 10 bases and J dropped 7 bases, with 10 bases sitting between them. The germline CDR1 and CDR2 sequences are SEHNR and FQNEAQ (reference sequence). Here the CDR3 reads CATEQIEAFF. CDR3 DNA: TGTGCCACCGAACAGATTGAAGCTTTCTTT.

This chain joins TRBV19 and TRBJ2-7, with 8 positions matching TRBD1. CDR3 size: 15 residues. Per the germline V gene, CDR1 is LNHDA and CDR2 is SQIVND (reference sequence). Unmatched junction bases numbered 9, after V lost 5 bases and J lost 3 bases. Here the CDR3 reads CASSAPGTGYYEQYF. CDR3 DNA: TGTGCCAGTAGTGCACCCGGGACAGGATACTACGAGCAGTACTTC.

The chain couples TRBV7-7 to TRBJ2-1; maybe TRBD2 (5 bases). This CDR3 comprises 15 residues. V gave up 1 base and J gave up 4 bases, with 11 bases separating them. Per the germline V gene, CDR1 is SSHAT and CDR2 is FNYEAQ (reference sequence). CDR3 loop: CASSLGTAGYNEQFF. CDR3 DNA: TGTGCCAGCAGCTTAGGGACTGCCGGTTACAATGAGCAGTTCTTC.

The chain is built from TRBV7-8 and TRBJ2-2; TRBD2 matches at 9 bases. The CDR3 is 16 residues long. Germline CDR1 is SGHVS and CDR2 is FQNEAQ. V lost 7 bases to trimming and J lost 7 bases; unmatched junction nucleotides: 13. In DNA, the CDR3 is TGTGCCAGCACCCCGTTGGGCGGGGGGGCCGGCGGGGAGCTGTTTTTT. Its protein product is CASTPLGGGAGGELFF.

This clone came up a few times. CDR3 nucleotide sequence: TGTGCCAGCAGCCAAGCCGGTTTGCGGGGAGGATCCTACGAGCAGTACTTC. Its protein product is CASSQAGLRGGSYEQYF. The J gene is TRBJ2-7, the V gene TRBV4-2, with a tentative D call TRBD2 (6 bases). The germline V and J ends were trimmed by 1 base and 1 base, with 17 bases remaining between them. This CDR3 spans 17 amino acids. CDR1 and CDR2 from the germline V gene are LGHNA and YNFKEQ.

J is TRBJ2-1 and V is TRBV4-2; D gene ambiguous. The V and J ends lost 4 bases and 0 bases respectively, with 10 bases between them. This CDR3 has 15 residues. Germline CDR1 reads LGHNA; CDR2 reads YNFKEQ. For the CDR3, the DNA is TGTGCCAGCAGCCTGAGTTTGAGCTCCTACAATGAGCAGTTCTTC. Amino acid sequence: CASSLSLSSYNEQFF.

CDR3 sequence (DNA): TGTGCCATCAGTGAGACCGGGACAGGGGGGGCCTATGGCTACACCTTC. Protein product: CAISETGTGGAYGYTF. This chain connects TRBV10-3 to TRBJ1-2; the match to TRBD1 covers 11 bases. Germline V CDR1 and CDR2: ENHRY, SYGVKD. The ends lost 2 bases at V and 4 bases at J; junction bases unmatched: 6. The CDR3 totals 16 residues.

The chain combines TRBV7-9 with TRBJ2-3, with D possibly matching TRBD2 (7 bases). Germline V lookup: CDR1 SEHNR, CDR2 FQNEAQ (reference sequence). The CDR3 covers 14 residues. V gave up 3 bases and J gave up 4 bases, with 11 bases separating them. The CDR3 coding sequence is TGTGCCAGCAGCTTGGGGGAGGGGGCAGATACGCAGTATTTT. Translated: CASSLGEGADTQYF.

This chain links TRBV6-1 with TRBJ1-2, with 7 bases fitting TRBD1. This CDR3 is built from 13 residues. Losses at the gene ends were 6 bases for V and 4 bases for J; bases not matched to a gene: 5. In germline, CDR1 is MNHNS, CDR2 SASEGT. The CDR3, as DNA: TGTGCCAGCAGCCCCACAGGGGTCTATGGCTACACCTTC. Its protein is CASSPTGVYGYTF.

The CDR3 sequence: CASSPLRRGQGVTEAFF. CDR3 coding DNA: TGTGCCAGCAGCCCCTTACGGCGGGGACAGGGGGTGACTGAAGCTTTCTTT. The chain recombines TRBV16 with TRBJ1-1; 11 bases line up with TRBD1. The CDR3 extends over 17 amino acids. Germline lookup yields CDR1 KGHSY and CDR2 FQNENV. V lost 4 bases, J lost 5 bases, and 12 bases stayed unmatched.